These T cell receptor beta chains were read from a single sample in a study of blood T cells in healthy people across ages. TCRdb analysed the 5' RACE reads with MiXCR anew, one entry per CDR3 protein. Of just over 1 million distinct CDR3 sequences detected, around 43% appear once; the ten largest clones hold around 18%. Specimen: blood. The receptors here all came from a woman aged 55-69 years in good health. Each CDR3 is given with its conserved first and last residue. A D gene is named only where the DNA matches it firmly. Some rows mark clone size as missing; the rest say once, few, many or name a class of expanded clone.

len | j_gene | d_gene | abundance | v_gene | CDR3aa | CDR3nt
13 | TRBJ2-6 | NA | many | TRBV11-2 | CASSQTGANVLTF | TGTGCCAGCAGCCAGACAGGGGCCAACGTCCTGACTTTC
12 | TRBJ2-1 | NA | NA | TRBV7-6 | CASSAIGNEQFF | TGTGCCAGCAGCGCAATAGGCAATGAGCAGTTCTTC
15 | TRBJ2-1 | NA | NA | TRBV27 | CASSLWDQGSNEQFF | TGTGCCAGCAGTTTATGGGACCAGGGGAGCAATGAGCAGTTCTTC
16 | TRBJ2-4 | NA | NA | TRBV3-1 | CASSQEWTAAKNIQYF | TGTGCCAGCAGCCAGGAGTGGACAGCGGCCAAAAACATTCAGTACTTC
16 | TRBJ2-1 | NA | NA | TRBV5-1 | CASSPRTDGSGNEQFF | TGCGCCAGCAGCCCCCGGACGGATGGATCAGGGAATGAGCAGTTCTTC
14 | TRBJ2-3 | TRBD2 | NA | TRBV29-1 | CSTKTSGSTDTQYF | TGCAGCACTAAGACTAGCGGGAGCACAGATACGCAGTATTTT
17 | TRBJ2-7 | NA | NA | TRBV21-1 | CASSKPPGPQASYEQYF | TGTGCCAGCAGCAAACCCCCGGGCCCCCAGGCCAGCTACGAGCAGTACTTC
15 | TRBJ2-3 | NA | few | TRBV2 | CASSEGAGWADTQYF | TGTGCCAGCAGTGAAGGGGCGGGATGGGCAGATACGCAGTATTTT
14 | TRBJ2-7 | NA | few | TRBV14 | CASSRAGQPYEQYF | TGTGCCAGCAGCCGGGCCGGACAGCCCTACGAGCAGTACTTC
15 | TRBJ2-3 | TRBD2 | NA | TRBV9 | CASNVAGVWEDTQYF | TGTGCCAGCAACGTAGCGGGAGTATGGGAAGATACGCAGTATTTT
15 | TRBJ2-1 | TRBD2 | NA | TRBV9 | CASSVISGIYNEQFF | TGTGCCAGCAGCGTGATCAGCGGGATATACAATGAGCAGTTCTTC
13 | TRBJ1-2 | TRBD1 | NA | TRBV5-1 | CASSSDRVDGYTF | TGCGCCAGCAGCTCGGACAGGGTGGATGGCTACACCTTC
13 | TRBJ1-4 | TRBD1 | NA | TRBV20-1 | CSASTGGSEELFF | TGCAGTGCTTCCACAGGGGGCAGTGAAGAACTGTTTTTT
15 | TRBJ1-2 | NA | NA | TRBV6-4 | CPVLPGPRRNYGYTF | TGTCCCGTACTTCCGGGACCGAGGAGGAACTATGGCTACACCTTC
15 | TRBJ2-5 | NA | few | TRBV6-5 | CASSSPRQEQETQYF | TGTGCCAGCAGTTCCCCGCGACAGGAACAAGAGACCCAGTACTTC
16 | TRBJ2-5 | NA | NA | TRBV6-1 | CASSGLTRTAQETQYF | TGTGCCAGCAGTGGACTGACAAGGACGGCACAAGAGACCCAGTACTTC
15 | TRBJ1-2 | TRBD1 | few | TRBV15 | CATSGRQGRNYGYTF | TGTGCCACCAGCGGTAGACAGGGGAGGAACTATGGCTACACCTTC
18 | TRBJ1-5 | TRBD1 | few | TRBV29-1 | CSVEFPGQGVKNDQPQHF | TGCAGCGTTGAATTCCCTGGACAGGGGGTAAAGAACGATCAGCCCCAGCATTTT
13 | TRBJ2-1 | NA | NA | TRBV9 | CASSKNYGDEQFF | TGTGCCAGCAGCAAAAATTATGGGGATGAGCAGTTCTTC
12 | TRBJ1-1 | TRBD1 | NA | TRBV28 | CASSPTGGVAFF | TGTGCCAGCAGTCCCACAGGGGGTGTAGCTTTCTTT
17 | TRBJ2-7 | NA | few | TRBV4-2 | CASSQDPSTGTPGEQYF | TGTGCCAGCAGCCAAGATCCTTCGACAGGAACTCCCGGCGAGCAGTACTTC
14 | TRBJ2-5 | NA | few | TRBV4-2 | CASSPGGGEETQYF | TGTGCCAGCAGCCCAGGTGGGGGAGAAGAGACCCAGTACTTC
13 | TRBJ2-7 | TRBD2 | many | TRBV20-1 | CSARGLAGDEQYF | TGCAGTGCTAGAGGTCTAGCGGGAGACGAGCAGTACTTC